A selection of T cell receptor beta chains follows, all from one sample in a study of blood T cell repertoires in COVID-19. Here immunoSEQ multiplex PCR was the method, and the copy in TCRdb shows in-frame clones only, minus some. The table shows approximately 230,000 clones, with about four fifths occurring only once. Sequenced input: peripheral blood. Every receptor here comes from a man of 80 years or more with acute or convalescent COVID-19. Both conserved end residues are part of each CDR3. Fields, in order: J gene, clone size, D gene, V gene, CDR3 DNA, CDR3 protein. A D gene is named only where the DNA matches it firmly. A clone size is listed for some rows: how often the clone was seen (once, few, many), or a class if it is expanded.

J: TRBJ2-5
size: once
D: TRBD2
V: TRBV3-1/TRBV3-2
DNA: TGTGCCAGCAGCCAAACGCTGGGACTAGCGGGCCAAGAGACCCAGTACTTC
CDR3: CASSQTLGLAGQETQYF

J: TRBJ2-7
size: .
D: TRBD1
V: TRBV18
DNA: TGTGCCAGCTCACCATATGGACAGGGAACCTACGAGCAGTACTTC
CDR3: CASSPYGQGTYEQYF

J: TRBJ2-3
size: .
D: .
V: TRBV9
DNA: TGTGCCAGCAGCGTGGGGCTTGGTACAGATACGCAGTATTTT
CDR3: CASSVGLGTDTQYF

J: TRBJ2-5
size: .
D: .
V: TRBV21-1
DNA: TGTGCCAGCAGCAAAGAAGAGGGGGTCGAGACCCAGTACTTC
CDR3: CASSKEEGVETQYF

J: TRBJ2-2
size: .
D: TRBD1
V: TRBV6-5
DNA: TGTGCCATCACCCGACAGGGGGGGATCGGGGAGCTGTTTTTT
CDR3: CAITRQGGIGELFF

J: TRBJ2-1
size: .
D: TRBD1
V: TRBV6-5
DNA: TGTGCCAGCAGCCGGGACAGGGGGAACTACAATGAGCAGTTCTTC
CDR3: CASSRDRGNYNEQFF

J: TRBJ2-7
size: .
D: TRBD1
V: TRBV18
DNA: TGTGCCAGCTCACCCCAACCCAGACAGACAGGGGTCGAGCAGTACTTC
CDR3: CASSPQPRQTGVEQYF

J: TRBJ1-5
size: few
D: TRBD1
V: TRBV4-1
DNA: TGCGCCAGCAGCTCCGGGACAGACCAGCCCCAGCATTTT
CDR3: CASSSGTDQPQHF

J: TRBJ1-1
size: .
D: .
V: TRBV27
DNA: TGTGCCGCCGCCAGGCAGGTAGACACTGAAGCTTTCTTT
CDR3: CAAARQVDTEAFF

J: TRBJ2-5
size: .
D: TRBD1
V: TRBV28
DNA: TGTGCCAGCAGTTTCCCGACAGGGGGTCAAGAGACCCAGTACTTC
CDR3: CASSFPTGGQETQYF

J: TRBJ2-1
size: few
D: .
V: TRBV4-1
DNA: TGCGCCAGCAGCCAAGGAGAGACAGAGTATTACAATGAGCAGTTCTTC
CDR3: CASSQGETEYYNEQFF

J: TRBJ1-4
size: few
D: TRBD1
V: TRBV28
DNA: TGTGCCAGCAGTCCAAGCGGGACAGGGGCTGAAAAACTGTTTTTT
CDR3: CASSPSGTGAEKLFF

J: TRBJ2-3
size: .
D: TRBD2
V: TRBV24-1
DNA: TGTGCCACCAGTCAAGGGACTAGCGGGAGGGCGAGCACAGATACGCAGTATTTT
CDR3: CATSQGTSGRASTDTQYF

J: TRBJ2-7
size: .
D: .
V: TRBV7-9
DNA: TGTGCCAGCAGCTCCTATAGCGAGCAGTACTTC
CDR3: CASSSYSEQYF

J: TRBJ1-5
size: .
D: TRBD1
V: TRBV9
DNA: TGTGCCACGGACAGGGCACAATGGCCCCAGCATTTT
CDR3: CATDRAQWPQHF

J: TRBJ1-3
size: .
D: .
V: TRBV3-1/TRBV3-2
DNA: TGTGCCAGCAGCGGTCCAGGAGGAAACACCATATATTTT
CDR3: CASSGPGGNTIYF

J: TRBJ1-4
size: .
D: .
V: TRBV4-1
DNA: TGCGCCAGCAGCCGTTCGACTGGTGAAAAACTGTTTTTT
CDR3: CASSRSTGEKLFF

J: TRBJ2-2
size: once
D: TRBD1
V: TRBV11-2
DNA: TGTGCCAGCAGCATCGGGACAGGACGGACCGGGGAGCTGTTTTTT
CDR3: CASSIGTGRTGELFF

J: TRBJ1-5
size: .
D: TRBD1
V: TRBV19
DNA: TGTGCCAGTACGCAGACCCCGTCCCTTAGGACAGGTCGCAATCAGCCCCAGCATTTT
CDR3: CASTQTPSLRTGRNQPQHF

J: TRBJ2-1
size: .
D: TRBD2
V: TRBV5-1
DNA: TGCGCCAGCAGCTACGCGGGGGGCGGTGAGCAGTTCTTC
CDR3: CASSYAGGGEQFF

J: TRBJ1-1
size: .
D: .
V: TRBV7-3
DNA: TGTGCCAGCAGCTTAAACGCGTACGGGACTGTAGCTTTCTTT
CDR3: CASSLNAYGTVAFF

J: TRBJ2-1
size: .
D: .
V: TRBV5-5
DNA: TGTGCCAGCAGCTTGGTGGCTAGCGAAAAGCACAATGAGCAGTTCTTC
CDR3: CASSLVASEKHNEQFF

J: TRBJ2-2
size: .
D: TRBD2
V: TRBV2
DNA: TGTGCCAGCAGTCCTGTAGCGGGACCGAACACCGGGGAGCTGTTTTTT
CDR3: CASSPVAGPNTGELFF

J: TRBJ2-1
size: .
D: TRBD2
V: TRBV5-4
DNA: TGTGCCAGCAGCTTAGCGGGAGATGCGTACAATGAGCAGTTCTTC
CDR3: CASSLAGDAYNEQFF

J: TRBJ1-2
size: .
D: TRBD1
V: TRBV5-6
DNA: TGTGCCAGCAGCCAGACCAGGGTGGGACAGGGGGCCTTTGGGTATGGCTACACCTTC
CDR3: CASSQTRVGQGAFGYGYTF

J: TRBJ1-4
size: .
D: TRBD1
V: TRBV10-2
DNA: TGCGCCAGCAGTGTACTGGCAGGGGGGCTGTCTAATGAAAAACTGTTTTTT
CDR3: CASSVLAGGLSNEKLFF

J: TRBJ1-1
size: .
D: .
V: TRBV6-5
DNA: TGTGCCAGCAAACTCGCGAACACTGAAGCTTTCTTT
CDR3: CASKLANTEAFF

J: TRBJ1-2
size: .
D: TRBD1
V: TRBV19
DNA: TGTGCCAGTAGTCCCCGGACAGGGGACGGCTACACCTTC
CDR3: CASSPRTGDGYTF

J: TRBJ1-2
size: .
D: .
V: TRBV25-1
DNA: TGTGCCAGCACCCTAGGTTCAGCCGGTGACTATGGCTACACCTTC
CDR3: CASTLGSAGDYGYTF

J: TRBJ2-5
size: .
D: TRBD1
V: TRBV6-6
DNA: TGTGCCAGCACACAGGGACAGGTAGAGACCCAGTACTTC
CDR3: CASTQGQVETQYF

J: TRBJ1-2
size: .
D: .
V: TRBV19
DNA: TGTGCCAGTAGAGACACAGTTAACTATGGCTACACCTTC
CDR3: CASRDTVNYGYTF

J: TRBJ2-7
size: .
D: TRBD2
V: TRBV10-2
DNA: TGCGCCAGTCAAGCGGGAGGGTTAGTAGGAGAGCAGTACTTC
CDR3: CASQAGGLVGEQYF

J: TRBJ1-1
size: .
D: .
V: TRBV6-9
DNA: TGTGCCAGCAGACCCCGGACGGGGAGCACTGAAGCTTTCTTT
CDR3: CASRPRTGSTEAFF

J: TRBJ1-2
size: few
D: .
V: TRBV28
DNA: TGTGCCAGCAGGATGGGGGGGTTCTATGGCTACACCTTC
CDR3: CASRMGGFYGYTF

J: TRBJ1-2
size: .
D: TRBD1
V: TRBV30
DNA: TGTGCCTGGAGTTTGGCAGGGGGCAACTATGGCTACACCTTC
CDR3: CAWSLAGGNYGYTF

J: TRBJ1-2
size: .
D: TRBD1
V: TRBV6-6
DNA: TGTGCCAGCAGTCTTACAGGGGTCGGCGACTATGGCTACACCTTC
CDR3: CASSLTGVGDYGYTF

J: TRBJ2-1
size: .
D: TRBD2
V: TRBV6-5
DNA: TGTGCCAGCAGTTACACCGCGGGAGTCTCCTACAATGAGCAGTTCTTC
CDR3: CASSYTAGVSYNEQFF

J: TRBJ2-5
size: .
D: .
V: TRBV7-7
DNA: TGTGCTAGCAGCTTAAGGAGGGGCGAGACCCAGTACTTC
CDR3: CASSLRRGETQYF

J: TRBJ1-2
size: .
D: .
V: TRBV19
DNA: TGTGCCAGTAGTATCCGGGGGTATGGCTACACCTTC
CDR3: CASSIRGYGYTF

J: TRBJ2-7
size: few
D: .
V: TRBV5-1
DNA: TGCGCCAGCAACCCGACAGGAAACCCCTACGAGCAGTACTTC
CDR3: CASNPTGNPYEQYF

J: TRBJ2-5
size: few
D: TRBD1
V: TRBV2
DNA: TGTGCCAGCAGTCGACAGGGGGCGCCCCAGGAGACCCAGTACTTC
CDR3: CASSRQGAPQETQYF

J: TRBJ1-1
size: .
D: .
V: TRBV7-2
DNA: TGTGCCAGCAGCTTGGTCGGTGAGGCCACTGAAGCTTTCTTT
CDR3: CASSLVGEATEAFF